This T cell receptor (beta chain) was retrieved from a study of T cells after somatic rescue of genetic block. TCRdb's copy holds only in-frame clones and misses some; the assay was immunoSEQ multiplex PCR. The top ten hold about 1.5% of the sample, which has approximately 100,000 clones, about 87% seen once. CDR3 length equals 12 residues. The ends were cut back, 1 base at V and 5 bases at J, with 4 bases in the middle. Germline values: CDR1 PRHDT, CDR2 FYEKMQ (reference sequence). The clonotype was recovered from a woman in her late teens or twenties. Source material: peripheral blood mononuclear cells (PBMCs). The V gene is TRBV13, the J gene TRBJ2-3; D gene ambiguous. CDR3 amino acids: CASSLVGDTQYF. The CDR3 coding sequence is TGTGCCAGCAGCTTAGTCGGAGATACGCAGTATTTT.